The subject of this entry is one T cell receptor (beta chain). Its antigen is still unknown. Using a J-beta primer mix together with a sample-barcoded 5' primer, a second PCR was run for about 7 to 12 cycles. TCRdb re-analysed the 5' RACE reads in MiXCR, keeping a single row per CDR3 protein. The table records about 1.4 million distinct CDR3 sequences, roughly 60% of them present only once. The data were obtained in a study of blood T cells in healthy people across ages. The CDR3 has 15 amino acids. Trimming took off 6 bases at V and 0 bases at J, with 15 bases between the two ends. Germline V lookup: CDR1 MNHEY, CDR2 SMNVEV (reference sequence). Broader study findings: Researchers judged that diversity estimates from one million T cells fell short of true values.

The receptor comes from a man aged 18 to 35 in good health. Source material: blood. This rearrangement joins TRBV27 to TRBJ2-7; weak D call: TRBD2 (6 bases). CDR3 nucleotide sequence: TGTGCCAGCAGATCCGGCGGGAATCCCTCCTACGAGCAGTACTTC. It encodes CASRSGGNPSYEQYF.